This T cell receptor beta chain stems from a study of blood T cell repertoires in COVID-19. Background on the study: Italy, Spain and the United States were the sources of the convalescent and acute COVID-19 samples. PBMCs, B-cell-depleted T cells, or T cells were the source of the cDNA or gDNA that made up the material.

Cohort 3 donors were reported recovered after two negative PCRs, clearance, or symptom resolution. Trimming cost V 4 bases and J 3 bases; bases outside gene matches: 7. The CDR3 extends over 16 amino acids. CDR1 and CDR2 from the germline V gene are SGDLS and YYNGEE. This clone was recorded once. Original methodology: It was from reference gene primer amplification that nucleated cell counts were estimated. The table came from immunoSEQ multiplex PCR; TCRdb's copy has only in-frame clones and leaves some out. V and J calls and clone size follow that table, whereas D and trimming were derived from the DNA. This sample has hundreds of thousands of clones, with about 87% found just once.

The sample taken for sequencing was PBMCs or T cells enriched from blood (not recorded which). This chain uses TRBV9 with TRBJ2-1; 10 bases line up with TRBD1. The receptor was derived from a woman between 50 and 59 years old who had recovered from COVID-19. The CDR3 is CASSPIGTGVYNEQFF. In DNA, the CDR3 is TGTGCCAGCAGCCCTATCGGGACAGGGGTCTACAATGAGCAGTTCTTC. Supplemented by reference TRBV9 and TRBJ2-1, the full variable domain reads DSGVTQTPKHLITATGQRVTLRCSPRSGDLSVYWYQQSLDQGLQFLIQYYNGEERAKGNILERFSAQQFPDLHSELNLSSLELGDSALYFCASSPIGTGVYNEQFFGPGTRLTVL.